This record looks at one T cell receptor (beta chain) sequence and its context. Its antigen remains unknown. Deletions cut 0 bases from V and 6 bases from J, with 6 bases between. CDR1 and CDR2 from the germline V gene are SGDLS and YYNGEE. The length of the CDR3 is 13 residues. Treatment of the sample: over 15 received Ad26.COV2.S at low or high dose, single or two shots; about 5 received placebo; per-sample allocation not given. Samples were taken on day 63 after the first vaccine or placebo injection. This sample stems from a study of Ad26.COV2.S vaccination and SARS-CoV-2 variants. TCRdb's table, derived via immunoSEQ multiplex PCR, lists solely in-frame clones and lacks some. The sample contains hundreds of thousands of clones, more than 80% of which appear only once. Whole-study results and caveats: TCR breadth and depth estimates may have understated total T cell responses.

Sequenced here: peripheral blood, sampled in a trial of Ad26.COV2.S vaccine versus placebo. This rearrangement joins TRBV9 to TRBJ2-2; D unresolved. The sequence was obtained from a person aged 18-60 years who received the Ad26.COV2.S COVID-19 vaccine or a placebo. The CDR3 spells CASSVGWAGELFF. The DNA of the CDR3 is TGTGCCAGCAGCGTAGGATGGGCCGGGGAGCTGTTTTTT. The entire variable domain, with the rest obtained from reference TRBV9 and TRBJ2-2, is as follows: DSGVTQTPKHLITATGQRVTLRCSPRSGDLSVYWYQQSLDQGLQFLIQYYNGEERAKGNILERFSAQQFPDLHSELNLSSLELGDSALYFCASSVGWAGELFFGEGSRLTVL.